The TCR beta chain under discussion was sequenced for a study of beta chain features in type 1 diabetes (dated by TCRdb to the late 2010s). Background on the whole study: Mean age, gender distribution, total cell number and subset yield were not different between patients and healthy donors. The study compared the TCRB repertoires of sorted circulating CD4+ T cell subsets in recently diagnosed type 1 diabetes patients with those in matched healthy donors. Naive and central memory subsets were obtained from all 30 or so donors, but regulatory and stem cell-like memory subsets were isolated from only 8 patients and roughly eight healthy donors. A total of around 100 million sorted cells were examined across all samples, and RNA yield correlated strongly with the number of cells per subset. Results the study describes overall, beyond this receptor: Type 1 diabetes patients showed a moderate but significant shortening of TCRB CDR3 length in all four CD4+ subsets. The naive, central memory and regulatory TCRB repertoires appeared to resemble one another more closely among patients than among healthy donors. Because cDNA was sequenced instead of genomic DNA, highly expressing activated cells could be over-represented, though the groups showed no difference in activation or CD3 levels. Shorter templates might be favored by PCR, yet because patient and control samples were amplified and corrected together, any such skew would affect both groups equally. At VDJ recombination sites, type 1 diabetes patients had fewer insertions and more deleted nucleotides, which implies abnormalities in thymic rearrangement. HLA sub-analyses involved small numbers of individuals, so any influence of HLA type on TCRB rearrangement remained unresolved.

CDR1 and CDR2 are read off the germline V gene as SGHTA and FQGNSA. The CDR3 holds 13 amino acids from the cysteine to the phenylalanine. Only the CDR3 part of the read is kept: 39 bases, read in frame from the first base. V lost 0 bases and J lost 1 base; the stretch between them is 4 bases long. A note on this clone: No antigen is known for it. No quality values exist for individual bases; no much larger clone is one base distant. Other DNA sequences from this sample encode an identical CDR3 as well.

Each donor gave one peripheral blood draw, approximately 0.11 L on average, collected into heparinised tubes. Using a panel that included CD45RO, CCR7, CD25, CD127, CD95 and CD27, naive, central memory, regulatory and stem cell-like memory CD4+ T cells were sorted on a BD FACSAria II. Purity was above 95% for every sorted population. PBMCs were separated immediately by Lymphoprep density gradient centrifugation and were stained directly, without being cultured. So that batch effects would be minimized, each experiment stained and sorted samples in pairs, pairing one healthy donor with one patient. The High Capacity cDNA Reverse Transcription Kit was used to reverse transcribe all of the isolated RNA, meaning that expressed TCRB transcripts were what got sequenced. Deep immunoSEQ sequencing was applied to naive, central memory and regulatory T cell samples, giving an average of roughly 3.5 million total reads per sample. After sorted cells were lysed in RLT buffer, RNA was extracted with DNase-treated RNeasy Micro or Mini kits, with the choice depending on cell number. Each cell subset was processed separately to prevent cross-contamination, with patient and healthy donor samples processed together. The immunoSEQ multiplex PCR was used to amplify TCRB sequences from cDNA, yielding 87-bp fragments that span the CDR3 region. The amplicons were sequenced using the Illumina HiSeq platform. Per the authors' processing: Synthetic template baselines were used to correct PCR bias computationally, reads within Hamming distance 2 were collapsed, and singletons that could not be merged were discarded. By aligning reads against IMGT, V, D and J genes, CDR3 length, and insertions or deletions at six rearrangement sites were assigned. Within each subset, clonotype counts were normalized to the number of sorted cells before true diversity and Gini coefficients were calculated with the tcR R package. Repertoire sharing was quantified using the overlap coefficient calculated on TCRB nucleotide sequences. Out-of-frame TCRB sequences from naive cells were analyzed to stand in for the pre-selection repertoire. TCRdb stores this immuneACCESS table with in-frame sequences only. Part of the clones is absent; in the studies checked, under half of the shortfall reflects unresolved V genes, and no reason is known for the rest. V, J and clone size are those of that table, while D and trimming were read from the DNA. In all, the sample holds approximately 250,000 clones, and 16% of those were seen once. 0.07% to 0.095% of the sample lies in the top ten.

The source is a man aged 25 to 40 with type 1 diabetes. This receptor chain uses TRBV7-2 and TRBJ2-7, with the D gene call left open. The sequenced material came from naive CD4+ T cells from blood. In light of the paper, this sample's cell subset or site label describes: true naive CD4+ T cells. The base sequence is TGTGCCAGCAGCTTAGCAGGATCCTACGAGCAGTACTTC. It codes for CASSLAGSYEQYF. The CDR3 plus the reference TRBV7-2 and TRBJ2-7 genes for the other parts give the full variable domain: GAGVSQSPSNKVTEKGKDVELRCDPISGHTALYWYRQSLGQGLEFLIYFQGNSAPDKSGLPSDRFSAERTGGSVSTLTIQRTQQEDSAVYLCASSLAGSYEQYFGPGTRLTVT.